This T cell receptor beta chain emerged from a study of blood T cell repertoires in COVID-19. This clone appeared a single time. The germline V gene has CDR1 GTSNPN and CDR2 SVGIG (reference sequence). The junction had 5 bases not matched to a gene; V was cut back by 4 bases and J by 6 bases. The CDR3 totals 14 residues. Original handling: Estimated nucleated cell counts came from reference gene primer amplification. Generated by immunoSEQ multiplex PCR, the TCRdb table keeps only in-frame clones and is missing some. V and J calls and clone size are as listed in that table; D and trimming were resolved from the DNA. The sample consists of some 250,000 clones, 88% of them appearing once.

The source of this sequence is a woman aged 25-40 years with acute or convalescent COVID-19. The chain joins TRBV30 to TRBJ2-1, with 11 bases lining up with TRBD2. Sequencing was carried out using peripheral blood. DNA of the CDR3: TGTGCCTGGAAGGCTAGCGGGAGGTTCAATGAGCAGTTCTTC. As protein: CAWKASGRFNEQFF.